What follows are 3 T cell receptor beta chains derived from one specimen sequenced in a study of control samples from healthy donors and cancer patients. The data were produced by immunoSEQ multiplex PCR, yet TCRdb's version contains in-frame clones alone and is incomplete. The sample consists of 150,000 to 200,000 clones, around 96% of them appearing once. Material for sequencing was blood. Every receptor here comes from a woman between 35 and 50 years old in good health.

The V and J genes are TRBV3-1 (or the pseudogene TRBV3-2) and TRBJ1-6, with a weak D call TRBD1 (6 bases). The CDR3 sequence is 15 residues long. V lost 2 bases and J lost 8, with 13 bases in between. Germline CDR1 LGHDT, CDR2 YNNKEL (reference sequence). The CDR3 spells CASSQREQGYSPLHF. The CDR3 DNA sequence: TGTGCCAGCAGCCAAAGGGAACAGGGTTATTCACCCCTCCACTTT.

The rearrangement uses TRBV6-2 or TRBV6-3 and TRBJ2-7, with no clear D. Trimming shortened V by 2 bases and J by 4 bases, and 9 bases separated the two germline ends. CDR1 and CDR2 from the germline V gene are MNHEY and SVGEGT. CDR3 length equals 13 residues. The CDR3 nucleotides are TGTGCCAGCAGTTACGTAGACGGTTACGAGCAGTACTTC. Its translation is CASSYVDGYEQYF.

V usage is TRBV4-2 and J usage is TRBJ2-1; TRBD2 matches at 8 bases. Germline values: CDR1 LGHNA, CDR2 YNFKEQ. Unmatched junction bases numbered 9, after V lost 0 bases and J lost 8 bases. This CDR3 contains 16 residues. The CDR3 region is CASSQDGRGGLYEQFF. The CDR3 nucleotides read TGTGCCAGCAGCCAAGACGGGAGGGGGGGCCTCTATGAGCAGTTCTTC.